The 10 T cell receptor beta chains listed next were all sequenced from one sample in a study of OX40 agonist ivuxolimab in advanced cancers. The method was immunoSEQ multiplex PCR; TCRdb's version includes in-frame clones alone and lacks a portion of them. The profile shows about 78,000 clones, around 91% of them singletons. The specimen comprised CD4+ or CD8+ T cells sorted from blood, sampled in a trial of the OX40 agonist ivuxolimab. The receptors shown here come from an adult with an advanced solid tumor such as melanoma, head and neck, liver or kidney cancer.

This clone was detected once. The rearrangement links TRBV7-8 to TRBJ1-1, with D possibly TRBD1 on 5 matching bases. Germline V lookup: CDR1 SGHVS, CDR2 FQNEAQ. V dropped 1 base and J dropped 10 bases, with 16 bases sitting between them. The CDR3 length is 14 residues. The CDR3 DNA follows: TGTGCCAGCAGCTTAGACCGGGACCTCAGTCGAGCTTTCTTT. It encodes CASSLDRDLSRAFF.

The rearrangement uses TRBV2 and TRBJ1-4, with TRBD1 identical over 7 bases. Trimming removed 3 bases from V and 12 bases from J; junction bases left unmatched: 4. There are 12 residues in the CDR3. Germline V CDR1 and CDR2: SNHLY, FYNNEI. This chain's CDR3 is CASSDDRVELFF. The CDR3 DNA follows: TGTGCCAGCAGTGACGACAGGGTTGAACTGTTTTTT.

This chain connects TRBV7-9 to TRBJ1-1; D is unresolved. The germline V and J ends were trimmed by 0 bases and 10 bases, with 9 bases remaining between them. The germline CDR1 and CDR2 sequences are SEHNR and FQNEAQ (reference sequence). CDR3 length: 12 residues. The CDR3 sequence is CASSLADHGAFF. CDR3 coding DNA: TGTGCCAGCAGCTTAGCGGACCACGGAGCTTTCTTT.

The CDR3 DNA sequence: TGTGCCAGCAGTGAGTCCAGGGAGGCAGATACGCAGTATTTT. Translation: CASSESREADTQYF. V and J are TRBV25-1 and TRBJ2-3, with TRBD2 as a possible D gene (6 bases). CDR1 MGHDK and CDR2 SYGVNS come from the germline V gene. The CDR3 extends over 14 amino acids. V was cut by 3 bases and J by 4 bases, with 11 bases left in between. Combining the CDR3 with reference TRBV25-1 and TRBJ2-3 gives the whole variable domain EADIYQTPRYLVIGTGKKITLECSQTMGHDKMYWYQQDPGMELHLIHYSYGVNSTEKGDLSSESTVSRIRTEHFPLTLESARPSHTSQYLCASSESREADTQYFGPGTRLTVL.

The gene calls are TRBV2 and TRBJ2-3, with 14 bases aligning to TRBD2. V trimming: 4 bases; J trimming: 4 bases; junction bases outside the gene matches: 7. Germline V lookup: CDR1 SNHLY, CDR2 FYNNEI. There are 17 residues in the CDR3. CDR3 in amino acids: CASSVRLAGGTPDTQYF. In nucleotides, the CDR3 is TGTGCCAGCAGTGTGAGACTAGCGGGAGGGACACCAGATACGCAGTATTTT.

V usage is TRBV2 and J usage is TRBJ1-1; TRBD1 matches at 10 bases. The J segment lost 6 bases and the V segment lost 8 bases, leaving 9 bases of the junction unmatched. This CDR3 has 14 residues. CDR1 SNHLY and CDR2 FYNNEI come from the germline V gene. CDR3 loop: CASRSGQGTSEAFF. The CDR3 bases are TGTGCCAGCCGATCGGGACAGGGGACTTCTGAAGCTTTCTTT.

The chain is built from TRBV30 and TRBJ1-5; D is possibly TRBD1 (5 bases). The germline CDR1 and CDR2 sequences are GTSNPN and SVGIG (reference sequence). The CDR3 has 15 amino acids. Trimming took 7 bases from V and 8 from J, leaving 24 bases between them. This CDR3 is CASSRRGLKGEPQHF. Here the CDR3 DNA reads TGTGCCTCCTCTCGACGGGGGTTAAAAGGGGAGCCCCAGCATTTT. The variable domain in full, completed from reference TRBV30 and TRBJ1-5, reads SQTIHQWPATLVQPVGSPLSLECTVEGTSNPNLYWYRQAAGRGLQLLFYSVGIGQISSEVPQNLSASRPQDRQFILSSKKLLLSDSGFYLCASSRRGLKGEPQHFGDGTRLSIL.

The J gene is TRBJ1-3, the V gene TRBV18; 7 bases are a match to TRBD1. Per the germline V gene, CDR1 is KGHSH and CDR2 is LQKENI. There are 17 residues in the CDR3. With V trimmed by 2 bases and J by 4 bases, 11 bases remained unmatched. The CDR3 sequence is CASSPSSFDRAGNTIYF. The CDR3 bases are TGTGCCAGCTCACCATCCTCCTTCGACAGGGCGGGAAACACCATATATTTT.

V and J are TRBV5-1 and TRBJ1-1; D gene unclear. Germline V gene data show CDR1 as SGHRS and CDR2 as YFSETQ. With 6 bases removed from V and 5 bases from J, the gap between germline ends came to 17 bases. This CDR3 is 14 amino acids long. The CDR3: CASTSQVGGTEAFF. DNA of the CDR3: TGCGCCAGCACTTCTCAGGTCGGAGGAACTGAAGCTTTCTTT.

The rearrangement uses TRBV2 and TRBJ1-3; maybe TRBD1 (5 bases). CDR1 is SNHLY and CDR2 is FYNNEI in the germline V gene. The CDR3 contains 12 residues. Trimming shortened V by 6 bases and J by 4 bases, and 7 bases separated the two germline ends. CDR3 sequence (DNA): TGTGCCAGCAGGGGGCCAGGAAACACCATATATTTT. Protein: CASRGPGNTIYF.